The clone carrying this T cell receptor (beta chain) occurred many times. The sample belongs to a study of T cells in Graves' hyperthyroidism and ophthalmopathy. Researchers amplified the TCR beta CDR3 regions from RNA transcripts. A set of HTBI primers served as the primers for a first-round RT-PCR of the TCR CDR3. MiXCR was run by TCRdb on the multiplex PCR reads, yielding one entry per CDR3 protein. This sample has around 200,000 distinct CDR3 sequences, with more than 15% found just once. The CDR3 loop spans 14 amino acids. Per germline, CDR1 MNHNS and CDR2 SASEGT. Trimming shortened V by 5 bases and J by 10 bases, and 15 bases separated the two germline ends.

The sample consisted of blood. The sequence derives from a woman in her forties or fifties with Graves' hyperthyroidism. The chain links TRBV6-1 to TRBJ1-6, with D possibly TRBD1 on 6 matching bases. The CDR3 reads CASSPEGGGSPLHF. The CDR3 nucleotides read TGTGCCAGCAGTCCCGAGGGGGGAGGCTCACCCCTCCACTTT.